This TCR beta chain was documented in a study of shared clonotypes between healthy human individuals (TCRdb year 2020). Background for the entire study: The cohort comprised a couple of women and three men aged 18 to 49 years. For each donor, CD4 naive and CD4 memory were each run on three plates, CD8 naive on two plates, and CD8 memory on one plate. To estimate repertoire size and how much clonotype sharing occurs between individuals, the study deeply sequenced the blood TCR repertoires of several healthy adults. Different laboratories and diverse techniques were used to prepare libraries and sequence TCR repertoires, to increase sequencing depth and limit assay-specific biases. Per donor, leukapheresis produced somewhere between about 0.9 and 9.5 billion PBMCs.

About this clone itself: There is no known antigen for this receptor. No base-level quality is on record; no much larger clone is a single base apart. This specimen includes other DNA sequences encoding the same CDR3.

Using the deep immunoSEQ assay, TCR CDR3 regions were amplified from genomic DNA by multiplex PCR. Extracted genomic DNA from each cell subset was distributed evenly across all wells of several immunoSEQ 96-well plates, and each plate was treated as a replicate. Each replicate PCR for sorted subsets received about 180 ng genomic DNA, equal to roughly 29,000 T cell genomes. Purified libraries were quantified with a Qubit 3.0 fluorometer, sized on a Bioanalyzer 2100, and re-quantified with the KAPA Library Quantification kit. Every immunoSEQ 96-well plate was sequenced on a separate single-read 150-cycle Illumina NextSeq 550 flow cell. The paper's data handling went like this. Because the immunoSEQ output included only junctional sequences and no quality scores, the filtering could not be the same as the filtering used for full-length reads. Sequences were annotated with PyIR, a Python wrapper for IgBLAST v1.9, and V/J genes and CDR3 were assigned using IMGT germline references. Reads were filtered out if the reads had weak V/J assignments (E-value above 1e-6), no CDR3, stop codons, out-of-frame junctions, or ambiguous translated residues. V3J clonotypes were defined as sequences sharing an identical inferred V gene, J gene, and CDR3 amino acid sequence. Percentage overlap between repertoires was computed as shared unique clonotypes divided by the size of the smaller repertoire. Three approaches were used to assess repertoire richness: RTK rarefaction, the Chao1 estimator, and Recon v2.1 estimates of unobserved clonotypes. Generation probabilities for all TCRbeta clonotypes obtained by the gDNA method from four donors were computed using OLGA. Sourced from immuneACCESS, this table was stored by TCRdb with only in-frame sequences that have V and J called. A share of the clones is absent; for the studies checked, an unresolved V gene accounts for under half, and the remainder has no known explanation. V and J calls and clone size follow that table, whereas D and trimming were derived from the DNA. The sample data list around 2.1 million clones, and 93% of these were observed just once. Around 1.7% of the sample is held by the ten biggest clonotypes.

For the CD8 naive samples, CD45RO-negative cells were positively selected for CCR7, yielding a CD45RA+CCR7+ population from which TemRA cells were excluded. The donors were healthy, HIV-negative adults with no recently reported acute infections or vaccinations. Only Caucasian adults living in Nashville, Tennessee, USA were represented among the donors. After blood collection by leukapheresis, PBMCs were isolated using Ficoll-Histopaque density gradient centrifugation and then cryopreserved in the vapor phase of liquid nitrogen. Analytical flow cytometry was used to check the purity and quantity of each magnetically sorted T cell population. From each sorted fraction, genomic DNA was isolated and quantified by UV absorbance on a Nanodrop 2000c. Reading from cysteine to phenylalanine, the CDR3 counts 12 amino acids. CDR3 DNA is the only sequence kept; it has 36 bases, read in frame from the first base. The trim is 1 base for V and 4 bases for J, with a gap of 1 base between the germline ends. As encoded in the germline V gene, CDR1 is MGHRA while CDR2 is YSYEKL.

Paper-wide results and their limitations: Naive subsets generally had larger estimated clonotype richness than memory subsets. Rarefaction of sorted-subset datasets indicated incomplete sequencing despite the large sequencing depth. Sampling was restricted to blood, and TCR repertoires in tissues likely differ from the TCR repertoires found in blood. Pairwise subsampling led to the expectation that sequencing depth would affect the degree of clonotype sharing among donors. Compared with non-shared clonotypes, the clonotypes found in all four sorted-subset donors had higher generation probabilities. When a handful of donors were compared, the shared fraction of clonotypes was around 5% for naive CD4, roughly 3.3% for naive CD8, 2% to 2.5% for memory CD4, and about 0.36% for memory CD8. Because the study included only a small number of donors, the genetic and exposure-history diversity represented was limited.

The rearrangement joined TRBV4-1 to TRBJ2-2, with the D gene uncertain. The receptor was isolated from a man between 18 and 29 years old in good health. Some clones in this sample may be carry-over from other donors' samples. Sequencing input: naive CD8+ T cells from PBMCs. The sample's cell subset or site label, decoded: CD45RA+CCR7+. DNA sequence: TGCGCCAGCAGCCAAGGCACCGGGGAGCTGTTTTTT. Its product reads: CASSQGTGELFF.